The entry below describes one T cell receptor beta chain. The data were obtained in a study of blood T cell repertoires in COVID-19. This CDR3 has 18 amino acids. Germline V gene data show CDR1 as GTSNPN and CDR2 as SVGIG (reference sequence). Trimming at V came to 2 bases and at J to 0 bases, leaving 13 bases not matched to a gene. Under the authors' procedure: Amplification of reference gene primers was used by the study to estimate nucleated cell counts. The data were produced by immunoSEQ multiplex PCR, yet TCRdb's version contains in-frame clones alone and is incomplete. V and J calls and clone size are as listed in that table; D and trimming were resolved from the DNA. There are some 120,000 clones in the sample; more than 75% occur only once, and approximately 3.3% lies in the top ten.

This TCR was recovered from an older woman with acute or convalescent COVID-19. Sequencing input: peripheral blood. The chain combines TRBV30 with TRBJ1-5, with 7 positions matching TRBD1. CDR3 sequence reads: CAWSRGAGGLNSNQPQHF. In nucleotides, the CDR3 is TGTGCCTGGAGTAGGGGCGCAGGGGGGTTAAATAGCAATCAGCCCCAGCATTTT.